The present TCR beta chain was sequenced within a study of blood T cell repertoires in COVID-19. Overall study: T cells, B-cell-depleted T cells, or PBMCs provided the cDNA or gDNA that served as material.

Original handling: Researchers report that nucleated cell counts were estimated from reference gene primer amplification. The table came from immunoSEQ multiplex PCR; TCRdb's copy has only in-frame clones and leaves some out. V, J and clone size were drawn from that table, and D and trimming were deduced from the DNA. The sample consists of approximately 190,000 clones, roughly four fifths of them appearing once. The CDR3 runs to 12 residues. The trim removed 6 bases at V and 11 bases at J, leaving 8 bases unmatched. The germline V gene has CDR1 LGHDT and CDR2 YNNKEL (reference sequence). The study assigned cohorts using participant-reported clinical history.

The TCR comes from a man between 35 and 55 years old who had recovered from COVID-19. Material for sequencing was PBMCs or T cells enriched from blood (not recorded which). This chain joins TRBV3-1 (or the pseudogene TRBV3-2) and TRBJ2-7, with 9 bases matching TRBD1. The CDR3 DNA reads TGTGCCAGCAGTCAGGGACAGGGAAAGGAGTACTTC. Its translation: CASSQGQGKEYF.